The entry below gives a single T cell receptor (beta chain) sequence along with its context. Patients from Seattle were sampled longitudinally, starting during active infection. The sample is drawn from a study of blood T cell repertoires in COVID-19. For the study at large: Collection of acute and convalescent COVID-19 samples took place in the United States, Italy and Spain.

In the original processing: Nucleated cell counts were estimated from reference gene primer amplification. Using immunoSEQ multiplex PCR, the repertoire was profiled, and TCRdb retains in-frame clones only, with some absent. The DNA gave D and trimming, while V, J and clone size come from that table. The sample has roughly 410,000 clones; about nine tenths are singletons. The receptor was derived from a woman between 40 and 50 years old with COVID-19, enrolled during active disease. The sample consisted of peripheral blood.

In DNA, the CDR3 is TGCGCCAGCAGCTTGGGAGGTAGCGGGAGTCCAATTTTCGACGAGCAGTACTTC. Its protein product is CASSLGGSGSPIFDEQYF. The rearrangement uses TRBV5-1 and TRBJ2-7, with 9 positions matching TRBD2. The V and J ends lost 0 bases and 5 bases, in that order; junction bases with no gene match: 15. The germline V gene encodes CDR1 SGHRS and CDR2 YFSETQ. The CDR3 has 18 amino acids.